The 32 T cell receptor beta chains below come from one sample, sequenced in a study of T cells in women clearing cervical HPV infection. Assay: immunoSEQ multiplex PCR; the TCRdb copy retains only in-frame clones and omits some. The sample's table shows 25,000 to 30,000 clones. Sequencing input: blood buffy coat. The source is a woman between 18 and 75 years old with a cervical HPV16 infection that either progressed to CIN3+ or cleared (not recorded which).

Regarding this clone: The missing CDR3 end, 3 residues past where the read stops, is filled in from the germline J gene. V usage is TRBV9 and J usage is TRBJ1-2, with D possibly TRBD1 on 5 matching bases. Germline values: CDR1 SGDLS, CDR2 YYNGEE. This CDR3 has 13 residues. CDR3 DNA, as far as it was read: TGTGCCAGCAGCGTTTCAGGGTCAGGCGGC. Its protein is CASSVSGSGG. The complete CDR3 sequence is CASSVSGSGGYTF.

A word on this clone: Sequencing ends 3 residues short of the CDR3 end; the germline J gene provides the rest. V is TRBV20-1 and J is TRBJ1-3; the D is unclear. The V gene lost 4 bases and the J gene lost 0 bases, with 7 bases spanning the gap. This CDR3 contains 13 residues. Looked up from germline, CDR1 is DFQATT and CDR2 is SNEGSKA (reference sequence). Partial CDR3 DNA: TGCAGTGCTATAAAGCTCTCTGGAAACACC. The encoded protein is CSAIKLSGNT. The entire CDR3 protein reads CSAIKLSGNTIYF.

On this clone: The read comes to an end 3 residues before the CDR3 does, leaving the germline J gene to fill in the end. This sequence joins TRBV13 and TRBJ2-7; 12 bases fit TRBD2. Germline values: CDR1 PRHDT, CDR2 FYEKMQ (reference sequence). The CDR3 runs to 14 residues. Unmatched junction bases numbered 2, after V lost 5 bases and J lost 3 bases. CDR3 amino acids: CASSEGLAGYEQYF. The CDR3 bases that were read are TGTGCCAGCAGCGAGGGACTAGCGGGCTACGAG.

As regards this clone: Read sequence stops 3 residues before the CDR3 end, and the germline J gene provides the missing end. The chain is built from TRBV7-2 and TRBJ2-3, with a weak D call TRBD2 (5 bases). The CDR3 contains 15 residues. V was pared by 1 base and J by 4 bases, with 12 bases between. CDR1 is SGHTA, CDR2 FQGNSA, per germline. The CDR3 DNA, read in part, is TGTGCCAGCAGCTTAGGCCGGGGTTACCCAGATACG. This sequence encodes CASSLGRGYPDT. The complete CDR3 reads CASSLGRGYPDTQYF.

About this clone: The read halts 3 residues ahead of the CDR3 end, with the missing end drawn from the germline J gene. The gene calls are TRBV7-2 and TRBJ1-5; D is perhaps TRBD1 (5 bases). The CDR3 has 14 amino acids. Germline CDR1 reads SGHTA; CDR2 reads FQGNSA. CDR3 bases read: TGTGCCAGCAGCTCCTTAGACAGCACAGATCCC. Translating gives CASSSLDSTDP. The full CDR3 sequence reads CASSSLDSTDPQHF.

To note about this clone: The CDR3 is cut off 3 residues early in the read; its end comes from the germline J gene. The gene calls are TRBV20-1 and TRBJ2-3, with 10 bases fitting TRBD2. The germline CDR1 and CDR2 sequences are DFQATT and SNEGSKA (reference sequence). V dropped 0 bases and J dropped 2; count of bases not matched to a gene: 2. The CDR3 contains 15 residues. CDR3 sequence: CSARELAGNTDTQYF. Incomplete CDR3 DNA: TGCAGTGCTAGAGAACTAGCGGGGAACACAGATACG.

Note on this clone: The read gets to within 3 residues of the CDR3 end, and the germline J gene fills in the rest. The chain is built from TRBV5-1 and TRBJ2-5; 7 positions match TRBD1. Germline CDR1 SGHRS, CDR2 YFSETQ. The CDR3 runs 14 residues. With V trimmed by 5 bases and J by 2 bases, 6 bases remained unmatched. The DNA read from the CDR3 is TGCGCCAGCAGTTCCGGGACAGATCAAGAGACC. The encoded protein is CASSSGTDQET. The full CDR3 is CASSSGTDQETQYF.

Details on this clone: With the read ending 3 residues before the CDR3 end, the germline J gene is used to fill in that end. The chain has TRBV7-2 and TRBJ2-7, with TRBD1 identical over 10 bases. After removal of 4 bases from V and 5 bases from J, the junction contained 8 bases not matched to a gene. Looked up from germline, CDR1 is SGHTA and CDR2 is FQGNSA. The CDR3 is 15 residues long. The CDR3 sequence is CASSYGTGVENEQYF. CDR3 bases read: TGTGCCAGCAGCTACGGGACAGGGGTAGAAAACGAG. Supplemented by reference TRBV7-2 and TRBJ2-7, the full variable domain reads GAGVSQSPSNKVTEKGKDVELRCDPISGHTALYWYRQSLGQGLEFLIYFQGNSAPDKSGLPSDRFSAERTGGSVSTLTIQRTQQEDSAVYLCASSYGTGVENEQYFGPGTRLTVT.

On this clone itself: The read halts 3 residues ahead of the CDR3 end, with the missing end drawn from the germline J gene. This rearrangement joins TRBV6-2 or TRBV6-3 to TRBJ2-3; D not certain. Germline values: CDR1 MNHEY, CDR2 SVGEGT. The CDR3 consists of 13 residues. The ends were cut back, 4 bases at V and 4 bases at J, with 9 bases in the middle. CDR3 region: CASSLALADTQYF. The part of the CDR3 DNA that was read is TGTGCCAGCAGTTTAGCTCTGGCAGATACG.

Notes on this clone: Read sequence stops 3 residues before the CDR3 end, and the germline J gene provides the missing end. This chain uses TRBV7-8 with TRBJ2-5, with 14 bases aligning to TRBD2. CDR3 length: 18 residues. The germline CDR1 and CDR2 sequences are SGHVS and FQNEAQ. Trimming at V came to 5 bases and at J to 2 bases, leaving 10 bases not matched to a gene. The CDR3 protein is CASSIRTSGGTLQETQYF. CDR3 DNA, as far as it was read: TGTGCCAGCAGCATACGGACTAGCGGGGGGACACTACAAGAGACC. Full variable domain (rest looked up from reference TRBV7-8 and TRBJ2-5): GAGVSQSPRYKVAKRGQDVALRCDPISGHVSLFWYQQALGQGPEFLTYFQNEAQLDKSGLPSDRFFAERPEGSVSTLKIQRTQQEDSAVYLCASSIRTSGGTLQETQYFGPGTRLLVL.

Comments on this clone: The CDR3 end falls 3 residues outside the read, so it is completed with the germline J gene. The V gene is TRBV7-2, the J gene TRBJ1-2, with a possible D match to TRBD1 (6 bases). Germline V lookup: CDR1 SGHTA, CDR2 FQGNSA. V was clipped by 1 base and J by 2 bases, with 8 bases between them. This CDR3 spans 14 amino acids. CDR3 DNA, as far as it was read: TGTGCCAGCAGCTTAGTACAGGGAAACTATGGC. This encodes CASSLVQGNYG. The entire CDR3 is CASSLVQGNYGYTF. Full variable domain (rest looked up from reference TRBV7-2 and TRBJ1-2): GAGVSQSPSNKVTEKGKDVELRCDPISGHTALYWYRQSLGQGLEFLIYFQGNSAPDKSGLPSDRFSAERTGGSVSTLTIQRTQQEDSAVYLCASSLVQGNYGYTFGSGTRLTVV.

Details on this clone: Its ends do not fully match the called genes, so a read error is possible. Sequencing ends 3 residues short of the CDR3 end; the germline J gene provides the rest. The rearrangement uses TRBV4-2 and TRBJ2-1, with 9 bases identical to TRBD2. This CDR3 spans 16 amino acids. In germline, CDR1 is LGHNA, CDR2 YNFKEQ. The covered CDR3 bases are TGCGCCAGCAGCCAAGATAGGGCGGGGGGGAGGAATGAG. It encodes CASSQDRAGGRNE. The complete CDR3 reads CASSQDRAGGRNEQFF.

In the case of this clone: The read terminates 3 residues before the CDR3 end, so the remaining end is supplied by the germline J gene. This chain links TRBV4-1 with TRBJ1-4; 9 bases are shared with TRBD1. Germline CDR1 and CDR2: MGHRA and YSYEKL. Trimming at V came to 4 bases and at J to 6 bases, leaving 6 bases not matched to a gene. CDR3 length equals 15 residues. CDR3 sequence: CASSLSGTGYEKLFF. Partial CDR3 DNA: TGCGCCAGCAGCCTTTCCGGGACAGGGTATGAAAAA.

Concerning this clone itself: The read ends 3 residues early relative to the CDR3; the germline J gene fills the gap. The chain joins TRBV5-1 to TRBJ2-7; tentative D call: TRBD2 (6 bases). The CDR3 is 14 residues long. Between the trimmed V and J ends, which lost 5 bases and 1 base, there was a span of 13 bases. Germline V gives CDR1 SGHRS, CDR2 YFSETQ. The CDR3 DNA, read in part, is TGCGCCAGCAGACCCGGGACTCCTTCCTACGAG. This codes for CASRPGTPSYE. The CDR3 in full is CASRPGTPSYEQYF.

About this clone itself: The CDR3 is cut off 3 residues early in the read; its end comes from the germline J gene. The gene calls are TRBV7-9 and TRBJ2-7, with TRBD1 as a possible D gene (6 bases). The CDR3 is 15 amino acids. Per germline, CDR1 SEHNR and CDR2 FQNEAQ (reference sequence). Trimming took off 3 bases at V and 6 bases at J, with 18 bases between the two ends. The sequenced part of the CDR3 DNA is TGTGCCAGCAGCTTGACCTTGTCTGGGGGCGCCGAG. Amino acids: CASSLTLSGGAE. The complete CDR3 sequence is CASSLTLSGGAEQYF. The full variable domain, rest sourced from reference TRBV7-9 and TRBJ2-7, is DTGVSQNPRHKITKRGQNVTFRCDPISEHNRLYWYRQTLGQGPEFLTYFQNEAQLEKSRLLSDRFSAERPKGSFSTLEIQRTEQGDSAMYLCASSLTLSGGAEQYFGPGTRLTVT.

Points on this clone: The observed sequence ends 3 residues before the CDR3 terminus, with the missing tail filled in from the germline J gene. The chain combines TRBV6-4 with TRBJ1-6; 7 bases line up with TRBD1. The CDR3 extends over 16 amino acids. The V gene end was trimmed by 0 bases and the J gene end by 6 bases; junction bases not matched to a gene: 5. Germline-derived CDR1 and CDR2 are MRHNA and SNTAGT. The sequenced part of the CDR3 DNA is TGTGCCAGCAGTGACTCGGAGGGGGCGGCTAATTCACCC. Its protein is CASSDSEGAANSP. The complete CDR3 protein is CASSDSEGAANSPLHF.

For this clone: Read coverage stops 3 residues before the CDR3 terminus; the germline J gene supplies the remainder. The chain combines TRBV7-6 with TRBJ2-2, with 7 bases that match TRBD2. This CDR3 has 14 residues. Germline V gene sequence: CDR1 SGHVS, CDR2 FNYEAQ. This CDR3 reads CASSLGGRNEKLFF. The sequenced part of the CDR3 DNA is TGTGCCAGCAGCTTGGGGGGGAGGAATGAAAAG.

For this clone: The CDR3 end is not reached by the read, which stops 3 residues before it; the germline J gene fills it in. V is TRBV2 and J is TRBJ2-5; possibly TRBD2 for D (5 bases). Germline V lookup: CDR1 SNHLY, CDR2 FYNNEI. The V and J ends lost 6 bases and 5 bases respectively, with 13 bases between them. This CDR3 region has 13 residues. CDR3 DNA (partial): TGTGCCAGCAGCCTGGACTTGGAGGAGACC. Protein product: CASSLDLEET. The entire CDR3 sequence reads CASSLDLEETQYF.

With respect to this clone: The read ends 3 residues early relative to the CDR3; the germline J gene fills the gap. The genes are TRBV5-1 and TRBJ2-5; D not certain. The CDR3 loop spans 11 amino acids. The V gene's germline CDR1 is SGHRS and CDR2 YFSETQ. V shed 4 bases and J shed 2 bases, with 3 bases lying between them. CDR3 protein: CASSIQETQYF. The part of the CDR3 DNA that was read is TGCGCCAGCAGCATACAAGAGACC. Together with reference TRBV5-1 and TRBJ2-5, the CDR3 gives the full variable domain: KAGVTQTPRYLIKTRGQQVTLSCSPISGHRSVSWYQQTPGQGLQFLFEYFSETQRNKGNFPGRFSGRQFSNSRSEMNVSTLELGDSALYLCASSIQETQYFGPGTRLLVL.

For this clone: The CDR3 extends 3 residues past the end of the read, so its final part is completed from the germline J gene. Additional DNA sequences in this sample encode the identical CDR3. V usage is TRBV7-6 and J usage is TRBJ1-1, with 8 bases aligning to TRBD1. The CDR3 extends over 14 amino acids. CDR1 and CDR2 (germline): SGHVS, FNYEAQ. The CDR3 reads CASKVDPGGTEAFF. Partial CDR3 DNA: TGTGCCAGCAAAGTCGATCCAGGGGGCACCGAA.

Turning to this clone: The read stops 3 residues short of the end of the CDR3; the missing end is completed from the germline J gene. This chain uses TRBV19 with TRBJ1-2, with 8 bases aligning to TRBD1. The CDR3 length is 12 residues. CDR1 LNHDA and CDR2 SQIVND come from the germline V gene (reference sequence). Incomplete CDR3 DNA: TGTGCCAGTAGTCCGGACAGGGTCGAC. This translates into CASSPDRVD. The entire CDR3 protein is CASSPDRVDYTF.

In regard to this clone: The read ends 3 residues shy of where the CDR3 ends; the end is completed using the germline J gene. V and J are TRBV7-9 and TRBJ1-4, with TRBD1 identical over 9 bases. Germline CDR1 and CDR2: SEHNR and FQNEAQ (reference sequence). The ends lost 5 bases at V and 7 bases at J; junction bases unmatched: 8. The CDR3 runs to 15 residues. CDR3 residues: CASSPQGANREKLFF. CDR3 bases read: TGTGCCAGCAGCCCACAGGGGGCAAATCGTGAAAAA.

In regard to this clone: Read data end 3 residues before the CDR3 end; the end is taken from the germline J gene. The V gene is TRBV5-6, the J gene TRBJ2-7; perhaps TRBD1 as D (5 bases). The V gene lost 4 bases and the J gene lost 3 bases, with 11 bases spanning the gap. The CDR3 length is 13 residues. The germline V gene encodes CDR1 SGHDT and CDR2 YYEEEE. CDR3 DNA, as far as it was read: TGTGCCAGCAGCCTGACAGCGAACTACGAG. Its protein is CASSLTANYE. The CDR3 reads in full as CASSLTANYEQYF. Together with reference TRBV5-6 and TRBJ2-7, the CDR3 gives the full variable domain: DAGVTQSPTHLIKTRGQQVTLRCSPKSGHDTVSWYQQALGQGPQFIFQYYEEEERQRGNFPDRFSGHQFPNYSSELNVNALLLGDSALYLCASSLTANYEQYFGPGTRLTVT.

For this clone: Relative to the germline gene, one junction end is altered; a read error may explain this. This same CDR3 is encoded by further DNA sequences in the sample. CDR3 sequence reads: CASRTGGGNTIYF. The part of the CDR3 DNA that was read is TGTGCCAGCAGGACAGGGGGCGGAAACACA. The chain is built from TRBV6-2 or TRBV6-3 and TRBJ1-3; TRBD1 aligns across 10 bases. The read ends 3 residues before the CDR3 terminus; that terminus is restored from the germline J gene. The germline V gene encodes CDR1 MNHEY and CDR2 SVGEGT. The CDR3 is 13 amino acids.

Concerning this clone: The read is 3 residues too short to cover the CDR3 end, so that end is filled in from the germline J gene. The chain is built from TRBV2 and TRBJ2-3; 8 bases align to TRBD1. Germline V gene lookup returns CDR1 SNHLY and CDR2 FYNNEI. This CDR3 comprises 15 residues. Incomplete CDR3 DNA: TGTGCCAGCACCTTTGCGGCAGGGGGCTTTCAGCCG. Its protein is CASTFAAGGFQP. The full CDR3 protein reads CASTFAAGGFQPQYF.

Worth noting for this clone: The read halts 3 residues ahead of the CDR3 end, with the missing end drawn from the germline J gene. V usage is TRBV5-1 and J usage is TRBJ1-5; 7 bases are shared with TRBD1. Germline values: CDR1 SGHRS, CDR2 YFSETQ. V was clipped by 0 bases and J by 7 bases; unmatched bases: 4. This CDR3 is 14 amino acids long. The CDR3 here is CASSLGQGDQPQHF. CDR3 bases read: TGCGCCAGCAGCTTGGGACAGGGAGACCAGCCC. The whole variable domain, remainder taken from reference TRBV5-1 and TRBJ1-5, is KAGVTQTPRYLIKTRGQQVTLSCSPISGHRSVSWYQQTPGQGLQFLFEYFSETQRNKGNFPGRFSGRQFSNSRSEMNVSTLELGDSALYLCASSLGQGDQPQHFGDGTRLSIL.

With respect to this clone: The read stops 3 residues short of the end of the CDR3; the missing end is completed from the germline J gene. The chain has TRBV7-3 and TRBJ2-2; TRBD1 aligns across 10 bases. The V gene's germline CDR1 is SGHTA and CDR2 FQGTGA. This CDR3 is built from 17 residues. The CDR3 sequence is CASSLFDRGLANEKLFF. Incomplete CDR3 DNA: TGTGCCAGCAGCTTATTCGACAGGGGGCTTGCTAATGAAAAG.

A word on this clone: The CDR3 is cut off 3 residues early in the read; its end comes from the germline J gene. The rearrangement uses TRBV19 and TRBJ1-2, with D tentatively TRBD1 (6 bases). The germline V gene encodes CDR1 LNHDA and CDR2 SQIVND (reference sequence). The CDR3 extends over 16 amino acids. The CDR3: CASSRVAGGPEDTYTF. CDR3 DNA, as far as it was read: TGTGCCAGTAGTAGGGTAGCGGGGGGGCCTGAAGATACC.

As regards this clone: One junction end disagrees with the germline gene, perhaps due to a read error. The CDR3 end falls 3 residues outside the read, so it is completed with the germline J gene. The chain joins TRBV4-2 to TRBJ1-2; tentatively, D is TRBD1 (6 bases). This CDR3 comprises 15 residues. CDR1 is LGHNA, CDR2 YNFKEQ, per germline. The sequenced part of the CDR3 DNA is TGCGCCAGCAGCCAAGAATCTCCAGGGGAGTTTGGC. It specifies CASSQESPGEFG. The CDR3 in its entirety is CASSQESPGEFGYTF.

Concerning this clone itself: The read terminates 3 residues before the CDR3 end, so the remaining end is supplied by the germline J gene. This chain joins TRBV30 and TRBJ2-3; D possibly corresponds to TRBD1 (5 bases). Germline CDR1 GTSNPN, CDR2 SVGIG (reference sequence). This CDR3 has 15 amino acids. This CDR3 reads CAWSPDSHSNQPQYF. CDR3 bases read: TGTGCCTGGAGTCCCGACAGCCATAGCAATCAGCCG.

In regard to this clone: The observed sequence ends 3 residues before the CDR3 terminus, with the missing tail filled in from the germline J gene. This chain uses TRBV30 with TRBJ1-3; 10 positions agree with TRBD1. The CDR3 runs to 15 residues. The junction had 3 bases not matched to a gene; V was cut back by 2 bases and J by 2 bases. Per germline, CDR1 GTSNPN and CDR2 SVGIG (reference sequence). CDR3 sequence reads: CAWSPGQGAGNTIYF. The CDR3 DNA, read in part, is TGTGCCTGGAGTCCCGGACAGGGGGCTGGAAACACC.

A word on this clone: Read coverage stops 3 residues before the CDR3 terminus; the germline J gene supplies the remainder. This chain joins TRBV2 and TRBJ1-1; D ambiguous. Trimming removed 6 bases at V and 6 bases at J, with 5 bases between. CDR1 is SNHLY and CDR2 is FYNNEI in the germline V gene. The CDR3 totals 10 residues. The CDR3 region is CASRGSEAFF. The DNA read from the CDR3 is TGTGCCAGCAGGGGCTCTGAA. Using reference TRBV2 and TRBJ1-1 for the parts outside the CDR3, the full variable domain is EPEVTQTPSHQVTQMGQEVILRCVPISNHLYFYWYRQILGQKVEFLVSFYNNEISEKSEIFDDQFSVERPDGSNFTLKIRSTKLEDSAMYFCASRGSEAFFGQGTRLTVV.